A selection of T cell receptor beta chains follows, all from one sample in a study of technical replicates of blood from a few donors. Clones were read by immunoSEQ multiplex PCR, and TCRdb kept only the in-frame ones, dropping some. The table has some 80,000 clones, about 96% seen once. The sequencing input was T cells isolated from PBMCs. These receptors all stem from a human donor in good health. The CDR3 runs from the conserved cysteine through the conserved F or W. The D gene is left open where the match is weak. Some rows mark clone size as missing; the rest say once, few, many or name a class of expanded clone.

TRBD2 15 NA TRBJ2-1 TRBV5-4 TGTGCCAGCAGCCCCACTAGCGGGAGGAGCAATGAGCAGTTCTTC CASSPTSGRSNEQFF
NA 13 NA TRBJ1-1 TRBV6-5 TGTGCCAGCAGTCAGGGAGGGAACACTGAAGCTTTCTTT CASSQGGNTEAFF
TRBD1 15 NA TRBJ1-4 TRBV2 TGTGCCAGCAGCGTGGGACAGGGGTTTGAGGAAAAACTGTTTTTT CASSVGQGFEEKLFF
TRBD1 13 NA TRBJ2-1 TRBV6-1 TGTGCCAGCAGTGAAGGAGGGGGCAGCGGGCAGTTCTTC CASSEGGGSGQFF
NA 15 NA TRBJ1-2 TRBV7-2 TGTGCCAGCAGCTTAGTAGACAGCGCAAACTATGGCTACACCTTC CASSLVDSANYGYTF
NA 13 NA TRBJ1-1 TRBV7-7 TGTGCCAGCAGCTTAGAACCAGAAACTGAAGCTTTCTTT CASSLEPETEAFF
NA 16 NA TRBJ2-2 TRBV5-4 TGTGCCAGCAGCTCGCGGGCCTTATGGGGCACCGGGGAGCTGTTTTTT CASSSRALWGTGELFF
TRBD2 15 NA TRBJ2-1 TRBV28 TGTGCCAGCAGGAGAAGCGGGAGCTCCTACAATGAGCAGTTCTTC CASRRSGSSYNEQFF
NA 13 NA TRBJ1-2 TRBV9 TGTGCCAGCAGCGTAGAGTGGGGAGGGGGCTACACCTTC CASSVEWGGGYTF
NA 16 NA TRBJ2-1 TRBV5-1 TGCGCCAGCGCTCGAGGGGGCGGGACGTGGTACAATGAGCAGTTCTTC CASARGGGTWYNEQFF
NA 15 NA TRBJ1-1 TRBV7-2 TGTGCCAGCAGCCCCCAGGGCCAAATTTACACTGAAGCTTTCTTT CASSPQGQIYTEAFF
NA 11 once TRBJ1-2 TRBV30 TGTGCCTGGAGTGTCCTTTATGGCTACACCTTC CAWSVLYGYTF
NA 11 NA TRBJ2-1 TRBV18 TGTGCCAGCTCAGCAGGGGATGAGCAGTTCTTC CASSAGDEQFF
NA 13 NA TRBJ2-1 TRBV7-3 TGTGCCAGCAGCTTTACCAGAAACAATGAGCAGTTCTTC CASSFTRNNEQFF
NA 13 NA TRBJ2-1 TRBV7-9 TGTGCCAGCAGCTTAACTAGATCCAATGAGCAGTTCTTC CASSLTRSNEQFF
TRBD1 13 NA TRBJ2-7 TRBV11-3 TGTGCCAGCAGCTTAGAAGGGGGCTCCGAGCAGTACTTC CASSLEGGSEQYF
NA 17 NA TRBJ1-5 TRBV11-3 TGTGCCAGCAGCTCAACACGCGGGACCTCTCTCAATCAGCCCCAGCATTTT CASSSTRGTSLNQPQHF
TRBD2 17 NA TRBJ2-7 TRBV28 TGTGCCAGCAGTTCCTCGTACCCTTGGACTAGCGGATACGAGCAGTACTTC CASSSSYPWTSGYEQYF
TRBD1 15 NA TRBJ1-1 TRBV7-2 TGTGCCAGCAGCTGGGGGACAGATGGGAACACTGAAGCTTTCTTT CASSWGTDGNTEAFF
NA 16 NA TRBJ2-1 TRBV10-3 TGTGCCATCAGTGAGTCTGGTGGGCGGGGTTACAATGAGCAGTTCTTC CAISESGGRGYNEQFF
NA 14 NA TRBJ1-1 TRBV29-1 TGCAGCGTTGAACCCACGGGGGGGGCCCTTGAAGCTTTCTTT CSVEPTGGALEAFF
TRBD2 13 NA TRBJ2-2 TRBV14 TGTGCCAGCAACAGCGGGAGTGCCGGGGAGCTGTTTTTT CASNSGSAGELFF
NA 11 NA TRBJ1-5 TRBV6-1 TGTGCCGCAGGTGTGGATTGGACCCAGCATTTT CAAGVDWTQHF
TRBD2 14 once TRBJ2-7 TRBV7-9 TGTGCCAGCAGCTCACGGACTAGTTCGTACGAGCAGTACTTC CASSSRTSSYEQYF
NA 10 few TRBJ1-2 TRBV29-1 TGCAGCCCCCCTTATTATGGCTACACCTTC CSPPYYGYTF
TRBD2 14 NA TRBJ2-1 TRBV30 TGTGCCTGGAGAATAGCGGGAGTTCAGAGTGAGCAGTTCTTC CAWRIAGVQSEQFF
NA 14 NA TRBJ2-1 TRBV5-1 TGCGCCAGCACCCGGACAAACTCCTACAATGAGCAGTTCTTC CASTRTNSYNEQFF
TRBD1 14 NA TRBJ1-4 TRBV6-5 TGTGCCAGCTCCCCCGGACAGGATAATGAAAAACTGTTTTTT CASSPGQDNEKLFF